These T cell receptor beta chains were read from a single sample in a study of CD8+CD57+ T cells in acquired aplastic anemia. MiXCR, run by TCRdb on the reads, gives a single entry per CDR3 protein. The profile shows about 190,000 distinct CDR3 sequences, roughly half of them singletons. Sequencing used sorted CD4+, CD8+, or CD8+CD57+ T cells (not recorded which) from PBMCs. The source of these receptors is a human donor in good health, serving as a control. Both conserved end residues are part of each CDR3. Each record gives: J gene, clone size, V gene, CDR3 protein. Size is stated for part of the rows, as once, few or many counts, or as a class when the clone is expanded.

J: TRBJ1-3; size: few; V: TRBV2; CDR3: CASSGTWLSGNTIYF
J: TRBJ2-5; size: once; V: TRBV2; CDR3: CASRVQGFLGETQYF
J: NA; size: once; V: TRBV2; CDR3: CASSEWGLVYGYTF
J: TRBJ1-6; size: many; V: TRBV7-2; CDR3: CASSTGTLGGSTLHF
J: TRBJ2-7; size: NA; V: TRBV2; CDR3: CASSTVSYEQYF
J: TRBJ2-5; size: NA; V: TRBV20-1; CDR3: CSAREQGSQETQYF
J: TRBJ1-1; size: many; V: TRBV27; CDR3: CASSTTWTANTEAFF
J: TRBJ2-2; size: NA; V: TRBV14; CDR3: CASSPRQWTNTGELFF
J: TRBJ2-5; size: NA; V: TRBV7-9; CDR3: CASSLLGFQGDAQYF
J: TRBJ1-1; size: NA; V: TRBV7-2; CDR3: CASSPGEGDEAFF
J: TRBJ2-7; size: NA; V: TRBV6-5; CDR3: CASSYEQGAYEQYF
J: TRBJ1-5; size: once; V: TRBV19; CDR3: CASSIDNQSNQPQHF
J: TRBJ1-2; size: many; V: TRBV19; CDR3: CATIGASFLNYGYTF
J: TRBJ1-1; size: many; V: TRBV28; CDR3: CASRFGLSRNTEAFF
J: TRBJ1-2; size: NA; V: TRBV20-1; CDR3: CSARERGEVNYGYAF
J: TRBJ1-4; size: NA; V: TRBV7-3; CDR3: CASSPPTTATNEKLFF
J: TRBJ2-3; size: few; V: TRBV24-1; CDR3: CATRGQSGTQYF
J: TRBJ2-7; size: many; V: TRBV6-5; CDR3: CASSYVRGSYEQYF
J: TRBJ2-7; size: many; V: TRBV6-1; CDR3: CASSGAAYEQYF
J: TRBJ1-6; size: NA; V: TRBV5-1; CDR3: CASSLVWDRGGNSPLHF
J: TRBJ2-5; size: many; V: TRBV5-6; CDR3: CASRKTSGGGAQYF
J: TRBJ1-6; size: NA; V: TRBV20-1; CDR3: CSASQSSYNSPLHF
J: TRBJ2-5; size: many; V: TRBV7-6; CDR3: CASSRGRQETQYF
J: TRBJ1-1; size: once; V: TRBV2; CDR3: CASSEIRQGRAFF
J: TRBJ2-5; size: NA; V: TRBV20-1; CDR3: CSARGGSETQYF
J: TRBJ1-4; size: many; V: TRBV6-6; CDR3: CASKDGLNEKLFF
J: TRBJ1-1; size: many; V: TRBV6-1; CDR3: CASMGWENTEAFF
J: TRBJ2-7; size: NA; V: TRBV9; CDR3: CASSLYGFEQYF
J: TRBJ1-2; size: many; V: TRBV6-5; CDR3: CASTQGFGYGYTF
J: TRBJ1-3; size: many; V: TRBV25-1; CDR3: CASRISTKLKSSGNTIYF